This paragraph reports one TCR beta chain. The data were obtained in a study of blood T cell repertoires in COVID-19. Study information: From the United States, Italy and Spain came samples of acute and convalescent COVID-19. Sample material is recorded as cDNA or gDNA derived from T cells, B-cell-depleted T cells, or PBMCs.

This table comes from immunoSEQ multiplex PCR, and its TCRdb copy is limited to in-frame clones, with some not included. The repertoire holds tens of thousands of clones, with roughly 82% as singletons. Material: peripheral blood. This receptor was taken from a woman of 80 years or more with acute or convalescent COVID-19.

CDR3 bases: TGTGCCAGCAGCTTGGCACGGGAGGCCTACAATGAGCAGTTCTTC. Amino acids: CASSLAREAYNEQFF. This chain joins TRBV5-6 and TRBJ2-1; 7 bases are shared with TRBD2. With V trimmed by 0 bases and J by 2 bases, 2 bases remained unmatched. CDR1 SGHDT and CDR2 YYEEEE come from the germline V gene. The CDR3 runs to 15 residues. The full variable domain, in which reference TRBV5-6 and TRBJ2-1 provide the parts outside the CDR3, is DAGVTQSPTHLIKTRGQQVTLRCSPKSGHDTVSWYQQALGQGPQFIFQYYEEEERQRGNFPDRFSGHQFPNYSSELNVNALLLGDSALYLCASSLAREAYNEQFFGPGTRLTVL.